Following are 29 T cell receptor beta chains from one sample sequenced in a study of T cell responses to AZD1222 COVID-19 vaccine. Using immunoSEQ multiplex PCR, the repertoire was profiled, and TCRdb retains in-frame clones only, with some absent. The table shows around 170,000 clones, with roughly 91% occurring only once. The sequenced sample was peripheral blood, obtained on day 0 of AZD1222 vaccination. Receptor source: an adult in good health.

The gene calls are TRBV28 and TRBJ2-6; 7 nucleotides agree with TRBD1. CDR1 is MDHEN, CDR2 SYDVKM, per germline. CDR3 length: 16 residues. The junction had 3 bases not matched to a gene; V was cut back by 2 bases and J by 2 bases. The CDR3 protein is CASSLPQGAGANVLTF. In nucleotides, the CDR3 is TGTGCCAGCAGTTTACCCCAGGGGGCTGGGGCCAACGTCCTGACTTTC.

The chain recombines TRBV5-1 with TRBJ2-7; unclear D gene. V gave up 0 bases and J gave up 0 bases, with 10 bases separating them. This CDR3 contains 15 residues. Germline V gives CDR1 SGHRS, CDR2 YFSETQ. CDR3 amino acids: CASSLDGLSSYEQYF. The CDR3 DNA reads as TGCGCCAGCAGCTTGGACGGCTTAAGCTCCTACGAGCAGTACTTC.

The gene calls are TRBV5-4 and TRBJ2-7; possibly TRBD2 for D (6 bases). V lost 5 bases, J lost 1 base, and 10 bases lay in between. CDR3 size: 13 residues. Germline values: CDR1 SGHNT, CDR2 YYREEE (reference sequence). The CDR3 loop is CASSGGTSYEQYF. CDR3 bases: TGTGCCAGCAGTGGGGGGACTTCCTACGAGCAGTACTTC.

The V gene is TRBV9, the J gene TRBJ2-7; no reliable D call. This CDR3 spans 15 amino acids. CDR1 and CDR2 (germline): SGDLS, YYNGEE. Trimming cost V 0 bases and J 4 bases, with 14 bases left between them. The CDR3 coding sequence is TGTGCCAGCAGCGTAGCTTACGAACCAGGTTACGAGCAGTACTTC. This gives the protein CASSVAYEPGYEQYF.

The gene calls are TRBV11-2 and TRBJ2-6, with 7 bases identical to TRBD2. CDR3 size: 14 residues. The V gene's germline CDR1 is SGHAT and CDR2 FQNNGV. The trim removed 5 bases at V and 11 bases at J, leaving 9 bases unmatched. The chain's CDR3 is CASSGTTPSYVLTF. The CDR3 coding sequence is TGTGCCAGCAGCGGGACTACACCCTCCTACGTCCTGACTTTC.

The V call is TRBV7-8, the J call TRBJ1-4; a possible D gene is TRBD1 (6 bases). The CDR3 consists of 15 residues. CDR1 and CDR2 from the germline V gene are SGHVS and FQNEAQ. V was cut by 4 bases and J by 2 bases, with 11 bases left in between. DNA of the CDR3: TGTGCCAGCAGCTCCGCAGGGGTCACTAATGAAAAACTGTTTTTT. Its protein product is CASSSAGVTNEKLFF.

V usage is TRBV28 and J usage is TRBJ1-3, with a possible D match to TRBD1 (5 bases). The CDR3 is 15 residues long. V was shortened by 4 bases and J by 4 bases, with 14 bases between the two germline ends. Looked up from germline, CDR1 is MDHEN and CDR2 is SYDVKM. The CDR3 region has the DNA TGTGCCAGCAGTTCGACCGCAGGGAAGGGAAACACCATATATTTT. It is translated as CASSSTAGKGNTIYF.

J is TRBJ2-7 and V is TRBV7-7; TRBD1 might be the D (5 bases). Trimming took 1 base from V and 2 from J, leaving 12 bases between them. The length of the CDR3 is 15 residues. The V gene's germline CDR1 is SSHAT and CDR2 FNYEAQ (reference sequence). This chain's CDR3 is CASSLGAGNAYEQYF. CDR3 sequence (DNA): TGTGCCAGCAGCTTAGGTGCAGGGAACGCCTACGAGCAGTACTTC.

The CDR3 is CSASLATGGKPSYEQYF. The CDR3, as DNA: TGCAGTGCTAGTTTAGCGACAGGGGGCAAACCTTCCTACGAGCAGTACTTC. This chain joins TRBV20-1 and TRBJ2-7, with 10 bases fitting TRBD1. The CDR3 sequence is 17 residues long. J was trimmed by 1 base and V by 3 bases; bases with no gene match: 12. Germline V gene lookup returns CDR1 DFQATT and CDR2 SNEGSKA (reference sequence).

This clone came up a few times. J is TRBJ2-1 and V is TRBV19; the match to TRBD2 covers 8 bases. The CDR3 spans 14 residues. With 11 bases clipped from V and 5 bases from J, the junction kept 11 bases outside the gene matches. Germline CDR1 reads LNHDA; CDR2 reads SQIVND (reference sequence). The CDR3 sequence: CAVGREGPHNEQFF. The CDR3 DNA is TGTGCCGTCGGTCGGGAGGGTCCTCACAATGAGCAGTTCTTC.

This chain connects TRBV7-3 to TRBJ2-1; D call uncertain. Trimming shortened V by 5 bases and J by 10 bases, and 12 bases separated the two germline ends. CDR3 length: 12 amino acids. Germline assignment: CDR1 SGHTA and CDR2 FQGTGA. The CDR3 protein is CASSGIVGEQFF. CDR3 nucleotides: TGTGCCAGCAGCGGGATCGTAGGGGAGCAGTTCTTC.

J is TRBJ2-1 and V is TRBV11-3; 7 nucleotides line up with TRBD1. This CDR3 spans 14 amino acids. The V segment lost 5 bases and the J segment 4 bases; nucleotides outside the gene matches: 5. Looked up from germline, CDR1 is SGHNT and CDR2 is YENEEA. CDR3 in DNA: TGTGCCAGCAGCCGGACAGGAGATTACAATGAGCAGTTCTTC. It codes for CASSRTGDYNEQFF.

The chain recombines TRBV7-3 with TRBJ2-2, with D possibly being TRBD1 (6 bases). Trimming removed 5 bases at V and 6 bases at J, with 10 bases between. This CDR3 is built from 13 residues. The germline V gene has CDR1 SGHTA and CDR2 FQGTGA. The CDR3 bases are TGTGCCAGCAGCAGACAGGTAGCCGGGGAGCTGTTTTTT. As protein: CASSRQVAGELFF.

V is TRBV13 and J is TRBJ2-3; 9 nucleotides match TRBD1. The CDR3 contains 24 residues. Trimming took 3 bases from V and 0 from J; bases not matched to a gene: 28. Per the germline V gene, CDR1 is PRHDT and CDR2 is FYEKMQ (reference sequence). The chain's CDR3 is CASSLVGLPPQGASGEFSTDTQYF. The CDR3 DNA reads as TGTGCCAGCAGCTTGGTCGGTTTACCACCACAGGGGGCTAGCGGCGAGTTTAGCACAGATACGCAGTATTTT.

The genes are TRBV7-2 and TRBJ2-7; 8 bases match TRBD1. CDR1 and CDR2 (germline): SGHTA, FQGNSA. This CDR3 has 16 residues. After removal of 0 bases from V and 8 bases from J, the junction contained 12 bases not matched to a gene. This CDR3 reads CASSLASLGTGYKQYF. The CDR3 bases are TGTGCCAGCAGCTTAGCGAGTTTGGGGACAGGCTATAAGCAGTACTTC.

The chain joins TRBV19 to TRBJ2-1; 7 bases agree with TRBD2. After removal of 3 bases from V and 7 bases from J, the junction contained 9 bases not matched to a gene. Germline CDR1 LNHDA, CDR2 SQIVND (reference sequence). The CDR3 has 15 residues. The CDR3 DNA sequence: TGTGCCAGTAGTATTAAGGCGGGAGAGGGGAATGAGCAGTTCTTC. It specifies CASSIKAGEGNEQFF.

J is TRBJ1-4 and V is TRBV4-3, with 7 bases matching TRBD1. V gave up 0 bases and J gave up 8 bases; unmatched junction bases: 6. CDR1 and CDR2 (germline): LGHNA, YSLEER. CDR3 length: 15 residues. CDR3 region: CASSQDGTAREKLFF. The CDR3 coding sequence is TGCGCCAGCAGCCAAGACGGGACAGCGAGGGAAAAACTGTTTTTT.

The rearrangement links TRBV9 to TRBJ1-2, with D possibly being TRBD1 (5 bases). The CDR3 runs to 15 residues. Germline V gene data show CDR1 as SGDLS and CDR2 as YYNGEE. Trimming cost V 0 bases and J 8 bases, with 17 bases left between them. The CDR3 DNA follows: TGTGCCAGCAGCGTAGCTTCAGGGTCGGTTGGGGGCTACACCTTC. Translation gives CASSVASGSVGGYTF.

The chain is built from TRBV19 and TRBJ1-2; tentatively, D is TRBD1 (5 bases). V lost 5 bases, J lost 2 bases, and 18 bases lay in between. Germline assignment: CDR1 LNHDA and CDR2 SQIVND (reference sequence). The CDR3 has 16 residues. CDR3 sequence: CASSSRVGRGNYGYTF. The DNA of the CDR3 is TGTGCCAGTAGTTCCAGGGTTGGTAGGGGAAACTATGGCTACACCTTC.

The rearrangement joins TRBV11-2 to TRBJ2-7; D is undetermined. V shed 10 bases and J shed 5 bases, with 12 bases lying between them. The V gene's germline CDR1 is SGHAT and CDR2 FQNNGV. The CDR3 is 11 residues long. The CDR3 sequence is CATLLKDEQYF. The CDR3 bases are TGTGCCACTCTCCTCAAGGACGAGCAGTACTTC.

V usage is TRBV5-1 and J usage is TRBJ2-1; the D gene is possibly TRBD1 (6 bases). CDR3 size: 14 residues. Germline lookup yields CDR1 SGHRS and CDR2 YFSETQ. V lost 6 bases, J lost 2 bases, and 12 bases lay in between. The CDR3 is CASMWQGPYNEQFF. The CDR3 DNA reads TGCGCCAGCATGTGGCAGGGGCCCTACAATGAGCAGTTCTTC.

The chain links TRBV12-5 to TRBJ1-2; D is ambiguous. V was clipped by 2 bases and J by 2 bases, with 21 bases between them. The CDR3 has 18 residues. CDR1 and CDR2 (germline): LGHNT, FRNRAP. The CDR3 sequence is CASGLSPPRPPRNYGYTF. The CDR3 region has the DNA TGTGCTAGTGGTTTGAGCCCCCCCCGCCCGCCCCGAAACTATGGCTACACCTTC.

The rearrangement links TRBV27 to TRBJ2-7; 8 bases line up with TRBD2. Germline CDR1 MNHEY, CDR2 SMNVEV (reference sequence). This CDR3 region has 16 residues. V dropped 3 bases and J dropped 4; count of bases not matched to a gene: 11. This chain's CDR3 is CASSFSVGLATYEQYF. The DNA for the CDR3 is TGTGCCAGCAGTTTCAGTGTCGGACTAGCAACTTACGAGCAGTACTTC.

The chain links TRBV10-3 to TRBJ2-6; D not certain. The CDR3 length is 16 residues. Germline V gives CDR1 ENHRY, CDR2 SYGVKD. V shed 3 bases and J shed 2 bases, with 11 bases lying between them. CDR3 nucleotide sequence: TGTGCCATCAGTGAAGGCCCAAGGGCTGGGGCCAACGTCCTGACTTTC. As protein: CAISEGPRAGANVLTF.

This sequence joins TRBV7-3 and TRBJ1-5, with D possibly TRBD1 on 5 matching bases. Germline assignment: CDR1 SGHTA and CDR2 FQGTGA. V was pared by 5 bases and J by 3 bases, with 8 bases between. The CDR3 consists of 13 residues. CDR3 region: CASSADNNQPQHF. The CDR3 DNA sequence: TGTGCCAGCAGCGCGGACAACAATCAGCCCCAGCATTTT.

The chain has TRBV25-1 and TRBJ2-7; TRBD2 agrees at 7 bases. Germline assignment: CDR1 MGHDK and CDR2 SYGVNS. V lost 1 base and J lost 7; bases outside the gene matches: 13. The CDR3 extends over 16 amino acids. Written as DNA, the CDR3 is TGTGCCAGCAGTGAATTTCAAGCGGGATCCTCAGGGGAGCAGTACTTC. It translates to CASSEFQAGSSGEQYF.

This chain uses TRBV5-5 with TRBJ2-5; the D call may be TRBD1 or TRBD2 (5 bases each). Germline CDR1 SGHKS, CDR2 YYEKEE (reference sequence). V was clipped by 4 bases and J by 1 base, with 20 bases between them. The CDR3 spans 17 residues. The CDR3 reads CASSETPSGRSQETQYF. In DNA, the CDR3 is TGTGCCAGCAGCGAGACCCCCTCGGGACGTTCCCAAGAGACCCAGTACTTC.

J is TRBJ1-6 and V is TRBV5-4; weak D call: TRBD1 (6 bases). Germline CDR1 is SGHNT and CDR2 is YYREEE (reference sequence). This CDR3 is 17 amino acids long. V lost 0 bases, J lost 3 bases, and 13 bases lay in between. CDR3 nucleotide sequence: TGTGCCAGCAGCTTGGGGACAGACAACCACTATAATTCACCCCTCCACTTT. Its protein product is CASSLGTDNHYNSPLHF.

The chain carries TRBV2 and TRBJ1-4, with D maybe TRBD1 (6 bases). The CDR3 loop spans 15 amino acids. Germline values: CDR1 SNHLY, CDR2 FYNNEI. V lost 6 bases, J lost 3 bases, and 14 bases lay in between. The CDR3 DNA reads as TGTGCCAGCAGCCCGTGGGGGGGCTCTAATGAAAAACTGTTTTTT. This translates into CASSPWGGSNEKLFF.